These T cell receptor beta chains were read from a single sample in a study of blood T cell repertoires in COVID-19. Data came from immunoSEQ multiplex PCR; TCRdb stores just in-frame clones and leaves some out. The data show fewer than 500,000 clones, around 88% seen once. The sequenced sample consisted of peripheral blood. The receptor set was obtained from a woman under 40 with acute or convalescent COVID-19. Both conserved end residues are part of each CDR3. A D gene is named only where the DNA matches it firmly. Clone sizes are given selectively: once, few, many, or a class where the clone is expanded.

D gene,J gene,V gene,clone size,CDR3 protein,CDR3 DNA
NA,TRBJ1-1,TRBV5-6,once,CASSLGDTEAFF,TGTGCCAGCAGCTTGGGCGACACTGAAGCTTTCTTT
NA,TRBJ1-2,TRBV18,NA,CASSPDDSYGYTF,TGTGCCAGCTCACCAGACGACAGCTATGGCTACACCTTC
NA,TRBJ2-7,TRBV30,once,CAWSGTPPYEQYF,TGTGCCTGGAGCGGGACTCCGCCTTACGAGCAGTACTTC
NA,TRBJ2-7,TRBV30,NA,CAWSGAYEQYF,TGTGCCTGGAGTGGGGCGTACGAGCAGTACTTC
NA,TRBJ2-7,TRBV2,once,CASSEAEGYEQYF,TGTGCCAGCAGTGAAGCCGAGGGCTACGAGCAGTACTTC
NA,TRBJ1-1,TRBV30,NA,CAWSVLSTEAFF,TGTGCCTGGAGCGTACTGAGCACTGAAGCTTTCTTT
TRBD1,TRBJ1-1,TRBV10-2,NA,CASRGGTGVNTEAFF,TGCGCCAGCAGAGGGGGGACAGGGGTGAACACTGAAGCTTTCTTT
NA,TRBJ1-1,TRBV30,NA,CAWSNAGLNTEAFF,TGTGCCTGGTCGAACGCGGGTTTGAACACTGAAGCTTTCTTT
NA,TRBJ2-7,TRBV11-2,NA,CASSRAGIVSYF,TGTGCCAGCTCTCGGGCGGGGATTGTTAGCTACTTC
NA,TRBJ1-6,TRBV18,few,CASSPSLGATNSSSYNSPLHF,TGTGCCAGCTCACCCAGCCTAGGGGCCACCAACTCAAGCTCCTATAATTCACCCCTCCACTTT
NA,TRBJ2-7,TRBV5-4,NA,CASSFDPRESYEQYF,TGTGCCAGCAGCTTCGACCCTCGGGAATCCTACGAGCAGTACTTC
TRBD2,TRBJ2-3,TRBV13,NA,CASSFRLAGGTDTQYF,TGTGCCAGCAGCTTTCGGCTAGCGGGGGGCACAGATACGCAGTATTTT